The clone carrying this T cell receptor beta chain has a handful of counts. This specimen comes from a study of T cell repertoires in cytomegalovirus infection. V was pared by 6 bases and J by 5 bases, with 16 bases between. Germline CDR1 SEHNR, CDR2 FQNEAQ (reference sequence). The CDR3 spans 14 residues. TCRdb redid the calling of the reads with MiXCR, one entry per CDR3 protein. Of 450,000 to 600,000 distinct CDR3 sequences listed, around 11% are singletons. Sequenced sample: PBMCs. The TCR comes from a human donor in good health (CMV status not recorded). Some clones in this sample may be carry-over from other donors' samples. This chain links TRBV7-9 with TRBJ1-2; no clear D gene. The CDR3 DNA sequence: TGTGCCAGCAGTCCGGTTTCTAAGTCGTATGGCTACACCTTC. It yields the protein CASSPVSKSYGYTF.